This TCR beta chain emerged from a study of memory CD4+ T cells and cytomegalovirus serostatus. Study overall: Of the healthy Belgian adults, fewer than 10 were CMV seropositive and approximately 25 seronegative. The study, taken as a whole, reports: Suggested: most of the CMV-linked TCR signature lies in CD4+ memory cells.

Single viable CD3+CD4+CD8-CD45RO+ cells were sorted as the memory CD4+ T cells. CMV serostatus came from serum IgG against pp150, pp28, p38, p52. The method was immunoSEQ multiplex PCR; TCRdb's version includes in-frame clones alone and lacks a portion of them. In the table there are tens of thousands of clones, around 76% of which are singletons. With respect to this clone: Its antigen is not identified. The same CDR3 is also encoded by other DNA sequences in this sample.

CDR1 SNHLY and CDR2 FYNNEI come from the germline V gene. V was pared by 0 bases and J by 7 bases, with 3 bases between. CDR3 length: 11 residues. Sequencing was done on a sample of memory CD4+ T cells from blood. The chain combines TRBV2 with TRBJ1-1; D gene ambiguous. This TCR was sampled from an adult in good health and CMV-seronegative. CDR3 sequence reads: CASSEANEAFF. CDR3 sequence (DNA): TGTGCCAGCAGTGAAGCTAATGAAGCTTTCTTT.